These 15 T cell receptor beta chains were all obtained from the same sample, sequenced in a study of OX40 agonist ivuxolimab in advanced cancers. Assay: immunoSEQ multiplex PCR; the TCRdb copy retains only in-frame clones and omits some. The data show 90,000 to 120,000 clones, around 93% seen once. The sequencing here drew on CD4+ or CD8+ T cells sorted from blood, taken in a trial of the OX40 agonist ivuxolimab. The receptors here all came from an adult with an advanced solid tumor such as melanoma, head and neck, liver or kidney cancer.

The rearrangement links TRBV11-1 to TRBJ2-2; the match to TRBD2 covers 7 bases. V trimming: 2 bases; J trimming: 9 bases; junction bases outside the gene matches: 9. The CDR3 is 15 residues long. The germline V gene encodes CDR1 SGHAT and CDR2 FQDESV (reference sequence). The CDR3 DNA reads as TGTGCCAGCAGCTTACCCCAAAGCGGGGTACGGGAGCTGTTTTTT. This translates into CASSLPQSGVRELFF. Full variable domain (remainder filled in from reference TRBV11-1 and TRBJ2-2): EAEVAQSPRYKITEKSQAVAFWCDPISGHATLYWYRQILGQGPELLVQFQDESVVDDSQLPKDRFSAERLKGVDSTLKIQPAELGDSAMYLCASSLPQSGVRELFFGEGSRLTVL.

In nucleotides, the CDR3 is TGTGCCAGCAGTGAAAGACGGGGAGGGGAGACCCAGTACTTC. This translates into CASSERRGGETQYF. This rearrangement joins TRBV2 to TRBJ2-5; TRBD2 matches at 7 bases. This CDR3 has 14 amino acids. The germline V gene has CDR1 SNHLY and CDR2 FYNNEI. The ends lost 2 bases at V and 5 bases at J; junction bases unmatched: 5. Filled out from reference TRBV2 and TRBJ2-5, the complete variable domain reads EPEVTQTPSHQVTQMGQEVILRCVPISNHLYFYWYRQILGQKVEFLVSFYNNEISEKSEIFDDQFSVERPDGSNFTLKIRSTKLEDSAMYFCASSERRGGETQYFGPGTRLLVL.

This clone has only one observation. This sequence joins TRBV28 and TRBJ1-2; 9 bases agree with TRBD1. The trim removed 8 bases at V and 8 bases at J, leaving 15 bases unmatched. This CDR3 has 15 residues. Germline CDR1 is MDHEN and CDR2 is SYDVKM. The CDR3 is CASYVATGGLGGYTF. In DNA form, the CDR3 reads TGTGCCAGCTACGTCGCGACAGGGGGTCTGGGGGGCTACACCTTC.

The genes are TRBV27 and TRBJ2-7; possibly TRBD2 for D (6 bases). The germline CDR1 and CDR2 sequences are MNHEY and SMNVEV (reference sequence). The CDR3 consists of 15 residues. The V end lost 2 bases, the J end lost 2 bases, and 13 bases lay between the germline ends. The CDR3 DNA reads TGTGCCAGCAGTTTAGAGGCGGGAAGAGCCTACGAGCAGTACTTC. As protein: CASSLEAGRAYEQYF.

To note about this clone: One junction end disagrees with the germline gene, perhaps due to a read error. V gene TRBV6-6 combines with J gene TRBJ2-7; D remains unclear. The CDR3 runs to 13 residues. The germline CDR1 and CDR2 sequences are MNHNY and SVGAGI (reference sequence). CDR3 sequence reads: CASSYVAYYGQYF. DNA of the CDR3: TGTGCCAGCAGTTACGTTGCCTACTACGGGCAGTACTTC.

The rearrangement links TRBV2 to TRBJ1-4; no definite D call. The CDR3 sequence is 12 residues long. Per the germline V gene, CDR1 is SNHLY and CDR2 is FYNNEI. Trimming shortened V by 6 bases and J by 2 bases, and 4 bases separated the two germline ends. CDR3 sequence (DNA): TGTGCCAGCAGGAAGACTAATGAAAAACTGTTTTTT. This gives the protein CASRKTNEKLFF.

V gene TRBV28 combines with J gene TRBJ1-1, with 8 bases lining up with TRBD1. The ends lost 8 bases at V and 6 bases at J; junction bases unmatched: 8. Germline V gene lookup returns CDR1 MDHEN and CDR2 SYDVKM. The CDR3 runs 13 residues. CDR3 in DNA: TGTGCCAGCGCCGGACAGGGACGCCCTGAAGCTTTCTTT. It encodes CASAGQGRPEAFF.

The V gene is TRBV7-3, the J gene TRBJ2-6; TRBD2 might be the D (6 bases). V was cut by 4 bases and J by 4 bases, with 8 bases left in between. This CDR3 spans 14 amino acids. Germline CDR1 is SGHTA and CDR2 is FQGTGA. CDR3 protein: CASSSGEGANVLTF. CDR3 coding DNA: TGTGCCAGCAGCTCGGGAGAGGGGGCCAACGTCCTGACTTTC.

This clone was seen more than once but under ten times. This sequence joins TRBV10-3 and TRBJ2-7, with TRBD1 as a possible D gene (6 bases). V lost 5 bases and J lost 0, with 11 bases in between. Germline V gives CDR1 ENHRY, CDR2 SYGVKD. The CDR3 totals 14 residues. In DNA form, the CDR3 reads TGTGCCATCAGTCCTGGACAGAGCTCCTACGAGCAGTACTTC. Translating gives CAISPGQSSYEQYF.

The V gene is TRBV5-4, the J gene TRBJ2-1, with 7 bases identical to TRBD2. The CDR3 contains 15 residues. Trimming removed 2 bases from V and 3 bases from J; junction bases left unmatched: 5. Germline CDR1 SGHNT, CDR2 YYREEE (reference sequence). CDR3 sequence reads: CASSLELASYNEQFF. CDR3 DNA: TGTGCCAGCAGCTTAGAACTAGCGAGCTACAATGAGCAGTTCTTC.

This rearrangement joins TRBV19 to TRBJ2-1, with D uncertain. V gave up 10 bases and J gave up 9 bases, with 31 bases separating them. Germline V lookup: CDR1 LNHDA, CDR2 SQIVND (reference sequence). The CDR3 length is 17 residues. The CDR3 is CATSIVPPNLGRTEQFF. CDR3 nucleotide sequence: TGTGCCACCAGTATAGTCCCCCCCAACCTAGGACGGACTGAGCAGTTCTTC. Full variable domain (missing parts from reference TRBV19 and TRBJ2-1): DGGITQSPKYLFRKEGQNVTLSCEQNLNHDAMYWYRQDPGQGLRLIYYSQIVNDFQKGDIAEGYSVSREKKESFPLTVTSAQKNPTAFYLCATSIVPPNLGRTEQFFGPGTRLTVL.

The sample holds one count of this clone. V gene TRBV9 combines with J gene TRBJ2-1; the match to TRBD2 covers 10 bases. Germline V gene lookup returns CDR1 SGDLS and CDR2 YYNGEE. The CDR3 sequence is 15 residues long. V trimming: 4 bases; J trimming: 6 bases; junction bases outside the gene matches: 7. The CDR3 sequence: CASSHTSGNTNEQFF. As DNA, the CDR3 is TGTGCCAGCAGCCATACTAGCGGGAATACCAATGAGCAGTTCTTC.

This chain links TRBV28 with TRBJ1-2; the match to TRBD1 covers 9 bases. Germline CDR1 MDHEN, CDR2 SYDVKM. Losses at the gene ends were 4 bases for V and 10 bases for J; bases not matched to a gene: 7. The CDR3 has 13 amino acids. CDR3 DNA sequence: TGTGCCAGCAGTTCCTGGGGACAGGGAAACTACACCTTC. Its protein product is CASSSWGQGNYTF.

The chain employs TRBV2 and TRBJ1-1; no reliable D call. This CDR3 contains 11 residues. CDR1 SNHLY and CDR2 FYNNEI come from the germline V gene. CDR3 coding DNA: TGTGCTGTAGGAATGAACACTGAAGCTTTCTTT. Amino acid sequence: CAVGMNTEAFF.

This clone was counted a few times. The sample carries other DNA sequences with the same CDR3. The chain is built from TRBV7-9 and TRBJ1-1; D gene uncertain. CDR1 and CDR2 (germline): SEHNR, FQNEAQ (reference sequence). V lost 4 bases to trimming and J lost 1 base, with 4 bases between them. This CDR3 contains 12 residues. The CDR3 DNA follows: TGTGCCAGCAGCTCCCAGAACACTGAAGCTTTCTTT. This translates into CASSSQNTEAFF.